This T cell receptor beta chain derives from a study of CD8+ T cells in alopecia areata. Sequencing templates came from extracted RNA that was reverse transcribed into cDNA. Sequencing was performed with immunoSEQ multiplex PCR; in TCRdb, only in-frame clones are kept and a portion is missing. The data show 180,000 or so clones, about 51% seen once. Treatment meaning: oral pan-JAK inhibitor, 5-10 mg twice daily. The CDR3 totals 13 residues. Germline V gene data show CDR1 as SGHAT and CDR2 as FQNNGV. Trimming shortened V by 5 bases and J by 0 bases, and 7 bases separated the two germline ends. Material: CD8+ T cells sorted from blood, obtained around week 52, from a patient treated with tofacitinib. This TCR was sampled from a human donor with alopecia areata. This sequence joins TRBV11-2 and TRBJ1-1; no definite D call. CDR3 region: CASSPGLNTEAFF. DNA for the CDR3: TGTGCCAGCAGCCCAGGCCTGAACACTGAAGCTTTCTTT.